Below are 12 T cell receptor beta chains sequenced from a single sample in a study of tumor-infiltrating lymphocytes in primary liver carcinoma. Constant-region priming of about 500 ng total RNA yielded TCR beta cDNA. Three rounds of nested multiplex PCR with slightly modified ARM-PCR produced TCR beta libraries. Running nine to ten cycles apiece, the first two PCR rounds relied on TRBV1-TRBV30 forward primers together with a C-beta reverse primer. TCRdb re-analysed the multiplex PCR reads in MiXCR, keeping a single row per CDR3 protein. The table shows 300,000 to 350,000 distinct CDR3 sequences, with less than 75% occurring only once. Unsorted whole blood yielded the blood RNA, and germline DNA was also extracted. The specimen sequenced was peripheral blood. These receptors came from a man aged 35 to 55 with primary liver carcinoma and hepatitis B virus infection.

The genes are TRBV6-6 and TRBJ1-1; 7 bases are shared with TRBD1. The J segment lost 6 bases and the V segment lost 2 bases, leaving 15 bases of the junction unmatched. Germline CDR1 MNHNY, CDR2 SVGAGI (reference sequence). The CDR3 is made up of 17 amino acids. The CDR3 region has the DNA TGTGCCAGCAGTTACCAACAGGGGAGGTTGGGATTTTCTGAAGCTTTCTTT. This sequence encodes CASSYQQGRLGFSEAFF.

Ten or more counts support this clonotype. At one end the junction does not follow the germline gene, possibly because of a read error. This chain connects TRBV11-1 to TRBJ2-1; 7 positions match TRBD2. The V gene's germline CDR1 is SGHAT and CDR2 FQDESV (reference sequence). This CDR3 is built from 15 residues. CDR3 protein: CAGSLGLADYNEQFF. CDR3 nucleotides: TGTGCCGGCAGCTTAGGGCTAGCGGACTACAATGAGCAGTTCTTC.

In this sample, this clonotype turned up once. One end of the junction fails to match germline, which may point to a read error. The genes are TRBV29-1 and TRBJ2-7; the D call may be TRBD1 or TRBD2 (5 bases each). The CDR3 sequence is 13 residues long. Germline V gene sequence: CDR1 SQVTM, CDR2 ANQGSEA. CDR3 bases: TGCAGCGCCAGGTGGGGGAGCTCCTACGAGCTGTACTTC. This encodes CSARWGSSYELYF.

This clonotype was detected a few times. The chain links TRBV6-2 or TRBV6-3 to TRBJ1-2, with unresolved D. This CDR3 region has 15 residues. Germline V CDR1 and CDR2: MNHEY, SVGEGT. Trimming took off 4 bases at V and 3 bases at J, with 15 bases between the two ends. CDR3 in amino acids: CASSFRLGVHYGYTF. The CDR3 DNA is TGTGCCAGCAGTTTCCGCCTTGGGGTACACTATGGCTACACCTTC.

The chain joins TRBV10-3 to TRBJ2-7, with D perhaps given as TRBD1 or TRBD2 (7 bases each). The V end was cut by 3 bases, the J end by 3 bases, with 21 bases between. Germline V gene data show CDR1 as ENHRY and CDR2 as SYGVKD. There are 17 residues in the CDR3. CDR3: CAISEGGCRGGFYEQYF. The CDR3 DNA reads TGTGCCATCAGTGAAGGGGGCTGCAGGGGGGGGTTCTACGAGCAGTACTTC.

Note on this clonotype: A clone one base away is much larger, so this may be a read error. The chain couples TRBV5-1 to TRBJ2-1, with TRBD2 matching over 8 bases. Germline loops: CDR1 SGHRS, CDR2 YFSETQ. V lost 1 base to trimming and J lost 6 bases; unmatched junction nucleotides: 6. This CDR3 has 15 amino acids. The CDR3 DNA reads as TGCGCCAGCAGCTTGATCAGCGGGAGCACCAATGAGCAGTTCTTC. Protein: CASSLISGSTNEQFF.

CDR3 DNA sequence: TGTGCCAGCAACGGCGGGGCTATTGGGGAGACCCAGTACTTC. It yields the protein CASNGGAIGETQYF. The chain combines TRBV28 with TRBJ2-5; perhaps TRBD2 as D (6 bases). The V end was cut by 7 bases, the J end by 5 bases, with 17 bases between. Germline V gene data show CDR1 as MDHEN and CDR2 as SYDVKM. The CDR3 totals 14 residues.

This clonotype was seen ten or more times. The V and J genes are TRBV5-6 and TRBJ2-5; perhaps TRBD2 as D (5 bases). V was cut by 2 bases and J by 13 bases, with 18 bases left in between. Per the germline V gene, CDR1 is SGHDT and CDR2 is YYEEEE. The CDR3 runs to 13 residues. The CDR3 region is CASSLDRVGVPYF. The CDR3 DNA reads TGTGCCAGCAGCTTAGACCGGGTGGGAGTGCCGTACTTC.

On this clonotype: The missing conserved phenylalanine or tryptophan at the end of this CDR3 makes a read error likely. The V call is TRBV11-3, the J call TRBJ2-1; the D is unclear. This CDR3 region has 13 residues. Germline V gene sequence: CDR1 SGHNT, CDR2 YENEEA. This CDR3 reads CASNLDEYNEQFS. The CDR3 DNA reads TGTGCCAGCAACTTAGACGAGTACAATGAGCAGTTCTCC.

A word on this clonotype: A junction boundary mismatches the germline segment, possibly from a read error. The chain recombines TRBV12-3 or TRBV12-4 with TRBJ2-7; 7 bases agree with TRBD1. The CDR3 is 15 amino acids. The CDR3 coding sequence is TGTTCCAGCAGTCCCAGCAGGGGGAATTCACACGAGCAGTACTTC. Translated, it gives CSSSPSRGNSHEQYF.

The chain joins TRBV29-1 to TRBJ2-7; 7 nucleotides agree with TRBD2. Germline V gene data show CDR1 as SQVTM and CDR2 as ANQGSEA. The ends lost 3 bases at V and 3 bases at J; junction bases unmatched: 14. The CDR3 spans 16 residues. CDR3 amino acids: CSVDDKGGAGYYEQYF. The CDR3 bases are TGCAGCGTTGATGATAAAGGAGGAGCGGGATACTACGAGCAGTACTTC.

CDR3 protein: CSVTPGQGFSGANVLTF. The CDR3, as DNA: TGCAGCGTTACACCGGGACAGGGCTTCTCTGGGGCCAACGTCCTGACTTTC. The chain couples TRBV29-1 to TRBJ2-6; 9 bases are a match to TRBD1. This CDR3 contains 17 residues. The germline CDR1 and CDR2 sequences are SQVTM and ANQGSEA. Trimming took 5 bases from V and 0 from J; bases not matched to a gene: 8.